This paragraph covers one T cell receptor (beta chain) sequence. The method was immunoSEQ multiplex PCR; TCRdb's version includes in-frame clones alone and lacks a portion of them. Of about 140,000 clones listed, approximately 90% are singletons. The CDR3 consists of 15 residues. Germline-derived CDR1 and CDR2 are SGDLS and YYNGEE. Unmatched junction bases numbered 5, after V lost 4 bases and J lost 2 bases. This sample is part of a study of blood T cell repertoires in COVID-19. Input material: peripheral blood. The source of this sequence is a human donor with COVID-19, enrolled during active disease. The donor label of this sample is uncertain. V gene TRBV9 combines with J gene TRBJ2-1, with 8 nucleotides matching TRBD2. The CDR3, as DNA: TGTGCCAGCAGCCCGGGGGGGGGCCCCTACAATGAGCAGTTCTTC. Residues: CASSPGGGPYNEQFF.